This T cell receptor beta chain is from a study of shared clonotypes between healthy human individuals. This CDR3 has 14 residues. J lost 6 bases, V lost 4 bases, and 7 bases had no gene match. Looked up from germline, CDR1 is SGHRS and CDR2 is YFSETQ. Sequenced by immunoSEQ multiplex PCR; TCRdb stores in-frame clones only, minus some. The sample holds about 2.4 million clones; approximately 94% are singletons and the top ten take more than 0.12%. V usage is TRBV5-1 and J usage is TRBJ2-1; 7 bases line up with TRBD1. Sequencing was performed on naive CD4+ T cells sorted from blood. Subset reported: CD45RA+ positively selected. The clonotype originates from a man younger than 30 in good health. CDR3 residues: CASSIQQGTNEQFF. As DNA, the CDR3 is TGCGCCAGCAGCATCCAACAGGGGACCAATGAGCAGTTCTTC.